These 28 T cell receptor beta chains originate from one sample sequenced in a study of blood T cell repertoires in COVID-19. The protocol was immunoSEQ multiplex PCR, while the TCRdb copy is restricted to in-frame clones and leaves out a portion. The sample has 110,000 or so clones; 84% are singletons. Material: peripheral blood. Receptors originate from a woman aged 40 to 50 with acute or convalescent COVID-19.

Worth noting for this clone: The germline gene is not matched at one end of the junction; a read error may be the cause. The rearrangement joins TRBV18 to TRBJ1-2; maybe TRBD1 (5 bases). The germline CDR1 and CDR2 sequences are KGHSH and LQKENI. This CDR3 region has 16 residues. CDR3 sequence reads: CASSSATHRRRAWVVF. CDR3 nucleotide sequence: TGTGCCAGCTCATCGGCGACCCACAGGAGACGAGCCTGGGTGGTCTTC.

The J gene is TRBJ2-7, the V gene TRBV10-1, with a tentative D call TRBD2 (6 bases). CDR1 is WNHNN and CDR2 is SYGVQD in the germline V gene (reference sequence). There are 13 residues in the CDR3. Trimming removed 5 bases at V and 1 base at J, with 9 bases between. CDR3 amino acids: CASSRGSSYEQYF. The CDR3 coding sequence is TGCGCCAGCAGTCGGGGGAGTTCCTACGAGCAGTACTTC.

V gene TRBV13 combines with J gene TRBJ2-3; 12 bases map to TRBD2. This CDR3 has 17 residues. Trimming removed 4 bases from V and 2 bases from J; junction bases left unmatched: 7. CDR1 is PRHDT, CDR2 FYEKMQ, per germline (reference sequence). CDR3 loop: CASSSSSSGGATDTQYF. DNA for the CDR3: TGTGCCAGCAGCTCCTCGTCTAGCGGGGGGGCCACAGATACGCAGTATTTT.

The V gene is TRBV5-1, the J gene TRBJ1-6; D might be TRBD1 (6 bases). The V and J ends lost 7 bases and 7 bases respectively, with 12 bases between them. This CDR3 contains 13 residues. Germline CDR1 is SGHRS and CDR2 is YFSETQ. The CDR3 DNA follows: TGCGCCAGCGCATGGACAGAAAATTCACCCCTCCACTTT. As protein: CASAWTENSPLHF.

The rearrangement joins TRBV12-5 to TRBJ2-1; TRBD1 matches 7 bases. From germline, CDR1 is LGHNT and CDR2 FRNRAP. V trimming: 8 bases; J trimming: 4 bases; junction bases outside the gene matches: 14. This CDR3 contains 16 residues. The CDR3 DNA sequence: TGTGCTAGTAACCCTGCCCCGACAGGGAAGTACAATGAGCAGTTCTTC. Translation gives CASNPAPTGKYNEQFF.

This sequence joins TRBV10-1 and TRBJ1-1; the match to TRBD1 covers 8 bases. The V and J ends lost 8 bases and 2 bases, in that order; junction bases with no gene match: 7. CDR1 WNHNN and CDR2 SYGVQD come from the germline V gene (reference sequence). The CDR3 spans 14 residues. CDR3 coding DNA: TGCGCCAGCTCCCCGGGACAGGCTAACACTGAAGCTTTCTTT. It is translated as CASSPGQANTEAFF.

To note about this clone: This sample includes further DNA sequences coding for the same CDR3. DNA of the CDR3: TGTGCCAGCAGCTTCGGACAGGGGATCGCTGAAGCTTTCTTT. Encoded protein: CASSFGQGIAEAFF. The chain links TRBV7-2 to TRBJ1-1; 9 nucleotides align to TRBD1. V shed 3 bases and J 6 bases; nucleotides not matched to a gene: 5. The CDR3 contains 14 residues. Germline CDR1 SGHTA, CDR2 FQGNSA.

The genes are TRBV6-5 and TRBJ2-4, with 10 bases matching TRBD1. V trimming: 6 bases; J trimming: 2 bases; junction bases outside the gene matches: 4. This CDR3 region has 15 residues. CDR1 MNHEY and CDR2 SVGAGI come from the germline V gene. The CDR3 here is CASRGDRGPKNIQYF. CDR3 DNA: TGTGCCAGCAGAGGGGACAGGGGACCCAAAAACATTCAGTACTTC.

The chain joins TRBV18 to TRBJ1-5; 9 positions match TRBD1. This CDR3 is built from 15 residues. V lost 3 bases, J lost 5 bases, and 5 bases stayed unmatched. The germline CDR1 and CDR2 sequences are KGHSH and LQKENI. As DNA, the CDR3 is TGTGCCAGCTCACCGGCCGGGACAGGGTATCAGCCCCAGCATTTT. Amino acids: CASSPAGTGYQPQHF.

The rearrangement uses TRBV11-2 and TRBJ2-5; D call uncertain. V was cut by 5 bases and J by 1 base, with 8 bases left in between. Germline CDR1 reads SGHAT; CDR2 reads FQNNGV. CDR3 length: 13 residues. This CDR3 reads CASSTLGQETQYF. Written as DNA, the CDR3 is TGTGCCAGCAGCACCCTCGGCCAAGAGACCCAGTACTTC.

The rearrangement links TRBV4-1 to TRBJ1-2; 10 nucleotides align to TRBD1. The CDR3 spans 15 residues. Germline loops: CDR1 MGHRA, CDR2 YSYEKL. After removal of 3 bases from V and 7 bases from J, the junction contained 8 bases not matched to a gene. The CDR3 sequence is CASSQGTGDRLGYTF. The CDR3 nucleotides are TGCGCCAGCAGCCAGGGGACAGGGGACCGTCTTGGCTACACCTTC.

The genes are TRBV4-2 and TRBJ1-1; TRBD1 agrees at 10 bases. V trimming: 2 bases; J trimming: 3 bases; junction bases outside the gene matches: 9. Germline V gene data show CDR1 as LGHNA and CDR2 as YNFKEQ. The CDR3 spans 17 residues. Here the CDR3 reads CASSQLPLGTGDTEAFF. As DNA, the CDR3 is TGTGCCAGCAGCCAACTACCGCTCGGGACAGGGGACACTGAAGCTTTCTTT.

J is TRBJ2-1 and V is TRBV19, with TRBD2 identical over 7 bases. Per the germline V gene, CDR1 is LNHDA and CDR2 is SQIVND (reference sequence). V was pared by 4 bases and J by 0 bases, with 6 bases of the junction left unmatched. This CDR3 spans 16 amino acids. CDR3 residues: CASSTRDYASYNEQFF. CDR3 DNA: TGTGCCAGTAGTACCCGGGACTACGCCTCCTACAATGAGCAGTTCTTC.

The chain couples TRBV3-1 (or the pseudogene TRBV3-2) to TRBJ1-4, with D perhaps matching TRBD1 (6 bases). CDR3 size: 14 residues. CDR1 and CDR2 from the germline V gene are LGHDT and YNNKEL (reference sequence). Trimming shortened V by 1 base and J by 8 bases, and 11 bases separated the two germline ends. The chain's CDR3 is CASSQAQGWEKLFF. Written as DNA, the CDR3 is TGTGCCAGCAGCCAAGCACAGGGTTGGGAAAAACTGTTTTTT.

This chain links TRBV30 with TRBJ2-7; a possible D gene is TRBD1 (5 bases). The CDR3 is made up of 13 amino acids. V dropped 2 bases and J dropped 4 bases, with 12 bases sitting between them. Germline CDR1 GTSNPN, CDR2 SVGIG (reference sequence). Written as DNA, the CDR3 is TGTGCCTGGAGTAAGGGGCGAAGGTACGAGCAGTACTTC. It is translated as CAWSKGRRYEQYF.

This clone was found a few times. The chain is built from TRBV11-2 and TRBJ2-2, with D possibly matching TRBD2 (5 bases). The CDR3 is 13 residues long. V lost 4 bases, J lost 2 bases, and 5 bases lay in between. Germline V lookup: CDR1 SGHAT, CDR2 FQNNGV. CDR3 in DNA: TGTGCCAGCAGCTGGACTAACACCGGGGAGCTGTTTTTT. Its translation: CASSWTNTGELFF.

The chain links TRBV6-1 to TRBJ1-6; no firm D call. This CDR3 has 15 residues. The germline V and J ends were trimmed by 0 bases and 8 bases, with 11 bases remaining between them. Per germline, CDR1 MNHNS and CDR2 SASEGT. CDR3 coding DNA: TGTGCCAGCAGTGAAGCGCGGGCCAGGTATTCACCCCTCCACTTT. This translates into CASSEARARYSPLHF.

The CDR3 loop is CASSLLPGLAPQFF. For the CDR3, the DNA is TGTGCCAGCAGCTTATTGCCGGGACTAGCTCCTCAGTTCTTC. J is TRBJ2-1 and V is TRBV7-2; 9 bases agree with TRBD2. CDR1 and CDR2 (germline): SGHTA, FQGNSA. Trimming cost V 2 bases and J 13 bases; bases outside gene matches: 9. This CDR3 is 14 amino acids long.

The chain recombines TRBV10-3 with TRBJ2-7, with 7 bases aligning to TRBD1. Germline-derived CDR1 and CDR2 are ENHRY and SYGVKD. The V gene end was trimmed by 10 bases and the J gene end by 0 bases; junction bases not matched to a gene: 9. This CDR3 comprises 14 residues. CDR3 residues: CATLTGVSSYEQYF. The CDR3 DNA reads as TGTGCCACATTAACAGGGGTGAGCTCCTACGAGCAGTACTTC.

The gene calls are TRBV5-1 and TRBJ2-2; 7 nucleotides match TRBD1. This CDR3 comprises 15 residues. Germline V CDR1 and CDR2: SGHRS, YFSETQ. The V segment lost 4 bases and the J segment 3 bases; nucleotides outside the gene matches: 6. CDR3 bases: TGCGCCAGCAGCCGCGACAGGGAGTACACCGGGGAGCTGTTTTTT. It codes for CASSRDREYTGELFF.

This sequence joins TRBV2 and TRBJ1-3, with TRBD1 identical over 7 bases. V was clipped by 5 bases and J by 0 bases; unmatched bases: 4. The CDR3 loop spans 15 amino acids. The germline V gene encodes CDR1 SNHLY and CDR2 FYNNEI. The CDR3 DNA follows: TGTGCCAGCAGTTTGACAGGGAGCTCTGGAAACACCATATATTTT. It codes for CASSLTGSSGNTIYF.

The chain couples TRBV19 to TRBJ2-7; a possible D gene is TRBD2 (6 bases). V was shortened by 5 bases and J by 4 bases, with 21 bases between the two germline ends. The CDR3 is made up of 16 amino acids. CDR1 is LNHDA and CDR2 is SQIVND in the germline V gene (reference sequence). CDR3 nucleotide sequence: TGTGCCAGTAGTCGGGAGAGTATCGGGGGAATGTACGAGCAGTACTTC. Its translation: CASSRESIGGMYEQYF.

A note on this clone: Other DNA sequences within the sample encode an identical CDR3. The chain is built from TRBV7-3 and TRBJ2-3; D is perhaps TRBD1 (6 bases). The CDR3 consists of 13 residues. V was cut by 5 bases and J by 6 bases, with 12 bases left in between. Per germline, CDR1 SGHTA and CDR2 FQGTGA. The CDR3 DNA follows: TGTGCCAGCAGCCTATCAGGGGTCGATACGCAGTATTTT. Translated, it gives CASSLSGVDTQYF. Full variable domain (missing parts from reference TRBV7-3 and TRBJ2-3): GAGVSQTPSNKVTEKGKYVELRCDPISGHTALYWYRQSLGQGPEFLIYFQGTGAADDSGLPNDRFFAVRPEGSVSTLKIQRTERGDSAVYLCASSLSGVDTQYFGPGTRLTVL.

This clone appeared a single time. The chain combines TRBV12-3 or TRBV12-4 with TRBJ1-1, with D possibly matching TRBD1 (6 bases). V lost 5 bases, J lost 2 bases, and 9 bases lay in between. The CDR3 runs 13 residues. In nucleotides, the CDR3 is TGTGCCAGCAGTCGACAGGCTAACACTGAAGCTTTCTTT. Protein: CASSRQANTEAFF.

The sample holds one count of this clone. The chain employs TRBV3-1 (or the pseudogene TRBV3-2) and TRBJ1-2; possibly TRBD1 for D (6 bases). The V gene's germline CDR1 is LGHDT and CDR2 YNNKEL (reference sequence). With 1 base removed from V and 0 bases from J, the gap between germline ends came to 12 bases. The CDR3 loop spans 16 amino acids. CDR3 amino acids: CASSQAGTRANYGYTF. The CDR3 nucleotides read TGTGCCAGCAGCCAAGCCGGGACAAGGGCTAACTATGGCTACACCTTC.

The table lists this clone with a few counts. The chain combines TRBV20-1 with TRBJ2-7; D is uncertain. The CDR3 loop spans 11 amino acids. CDR1 DFQATT and CDR2 SNEGSKA come from the germline V gene (reference sequence). V gave up 6 bases and J gave up 2 bases, with 8 bases separating them. CDR3 coding DNA: TGCAGTGCCCTCTTCGCCTACGAGCAGTACTTC. This sequence encodes CSALFAYEQYF.

The V and J genes are TRBV15 and TRBJ1-3; the D gene is possibly TRBD1 (5 bases). The germline V gene encodes CDR1 LNHNV and CDR2 YYDKDF (reference sequence). V was shortened by 1 base and J by 4 bases, with 8 bases between the two germline ends. This CDR3 comprises 14 residues. The CDR3 coding sequence is TGTGCCACCAGCAGAGGTGGACAAGGAAACACCATATATTTT. It translates to CATSRGGQGNTIYF.

The sample holds a few counts of this clone. The chain joins TRBV6-2 or TRBV6-3 to TRBJ1-2; D is perhaps TRBD1 (5 bases). Trimming took off 2 bases at V and 2 bases at J, with 12 bases between the two ends. From germline, CDR1 is MNHEY and CDR2 SVGEGT. The length of the CDR3 is 15 residues. DNA for the CDR3: TGTGCCAGCAGTTACGCGACAGAACTAAACTATGGCTACACCTTC. The encoded protein is CASSYATELNYGYTF.